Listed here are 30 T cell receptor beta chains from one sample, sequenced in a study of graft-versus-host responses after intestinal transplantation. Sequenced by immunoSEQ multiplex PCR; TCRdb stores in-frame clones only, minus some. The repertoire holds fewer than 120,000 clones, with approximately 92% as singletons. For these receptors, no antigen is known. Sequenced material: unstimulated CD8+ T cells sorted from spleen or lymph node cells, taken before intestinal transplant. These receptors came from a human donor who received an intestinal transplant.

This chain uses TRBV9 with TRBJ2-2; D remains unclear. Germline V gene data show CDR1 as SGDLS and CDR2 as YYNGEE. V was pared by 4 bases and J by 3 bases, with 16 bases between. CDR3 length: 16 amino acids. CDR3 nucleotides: TGTGCCAGCAGCCCCCGTGGAAGGGTAGACACCGGGGAGCTGTTTTTT. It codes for CASSPRGRVDTGELFF.

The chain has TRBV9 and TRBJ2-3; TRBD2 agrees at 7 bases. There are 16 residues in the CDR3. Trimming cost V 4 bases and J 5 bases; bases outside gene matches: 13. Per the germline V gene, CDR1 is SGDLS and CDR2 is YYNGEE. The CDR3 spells CASSPGRSAFRDTQYF. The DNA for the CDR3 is TGTGCCAGCAGCCCCGGGAGGTCAGCCTTTCGAGATACGCAGTATTTT. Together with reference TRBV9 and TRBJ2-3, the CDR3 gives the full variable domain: DSGVTQTPKHLITATGQRVTLRCSPRSGDLSVYWYQQSLDQGLQFLIQYYNGEERAKGNILERFSAQQFPDLHSELNLSSLELGDSALYFCASSPGRSAFRDTQYFGPGTRLTVL.

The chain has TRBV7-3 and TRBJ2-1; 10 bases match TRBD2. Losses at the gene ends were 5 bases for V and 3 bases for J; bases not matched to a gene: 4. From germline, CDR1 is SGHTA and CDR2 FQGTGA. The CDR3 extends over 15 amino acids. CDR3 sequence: CASSLAGAGYNEQFF. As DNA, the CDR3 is TGTGCCAGCAGCCTAGCGGGAGCTGGCTACAATGAGCAGTTCTTC.

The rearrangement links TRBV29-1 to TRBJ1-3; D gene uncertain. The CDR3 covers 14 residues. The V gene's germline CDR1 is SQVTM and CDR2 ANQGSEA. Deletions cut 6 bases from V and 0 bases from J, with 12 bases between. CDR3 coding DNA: TGCAGCGTAATGGACTCGAGCTCTGGAAACACCATATATTTT. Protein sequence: CSVMDSSSGNTIYF.

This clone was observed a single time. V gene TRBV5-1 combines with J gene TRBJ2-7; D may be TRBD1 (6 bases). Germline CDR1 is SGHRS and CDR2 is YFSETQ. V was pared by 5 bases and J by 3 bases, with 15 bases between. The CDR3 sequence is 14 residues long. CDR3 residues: CASSTFGQNYEQYF. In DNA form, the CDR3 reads TGCGCCAGCAGTACTTTTGGACAGAACTACGAGCAGTACTTC.

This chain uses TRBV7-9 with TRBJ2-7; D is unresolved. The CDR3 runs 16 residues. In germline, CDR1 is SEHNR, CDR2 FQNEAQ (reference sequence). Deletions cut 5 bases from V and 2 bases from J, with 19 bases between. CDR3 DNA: TGTGCCAGCAGCCCCGCGGTGCAGGCGATAACCTACGAGCAGTACTTC. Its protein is CASSPAVQAITYEQYF.

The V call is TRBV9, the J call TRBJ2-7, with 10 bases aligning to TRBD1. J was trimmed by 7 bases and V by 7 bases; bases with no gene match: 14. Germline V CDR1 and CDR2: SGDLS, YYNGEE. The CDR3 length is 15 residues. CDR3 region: CASEPSGTGDEEQYF. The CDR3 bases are TGTGCCAGCGAACCTTCCGGGACAGGGGATGAAGAGCAGTACTTC.

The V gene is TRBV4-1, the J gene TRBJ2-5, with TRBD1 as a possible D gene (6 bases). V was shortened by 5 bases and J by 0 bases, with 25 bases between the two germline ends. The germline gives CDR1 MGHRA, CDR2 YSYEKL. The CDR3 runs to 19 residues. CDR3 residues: CASSGLTTSGHYHQETQYF. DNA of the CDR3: TGCGCCAGCAGCGGCCTAACCACATCGGGACACTATCACCAAGAGACCCAGTACTTC.

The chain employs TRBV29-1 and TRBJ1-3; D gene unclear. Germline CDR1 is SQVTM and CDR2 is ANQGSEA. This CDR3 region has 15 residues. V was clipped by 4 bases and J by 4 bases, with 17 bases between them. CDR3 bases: TGCAGCGTTGTCGGCTCCCCGTCGGCCGGAAACACCATATATTTT. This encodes CSVVGSPSAGNTIYF.

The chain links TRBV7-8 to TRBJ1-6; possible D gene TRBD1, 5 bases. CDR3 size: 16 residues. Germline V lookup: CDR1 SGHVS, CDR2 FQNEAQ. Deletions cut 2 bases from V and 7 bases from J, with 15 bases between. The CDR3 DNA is TGTGCCAGCAGCTTACCAGTAGGGGAACTGAATTCACCCCTCCACTTT. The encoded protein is CASSLPVGELNSPLHF. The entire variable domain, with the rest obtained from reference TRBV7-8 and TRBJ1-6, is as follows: GAGVSQSPRYKVAKRGQDVALRCDPISGHVSLFWYQQALGQGPEFLTYFQNEAQLDKSGLPSDRFFAERPEGSVSTLKIQRTQQEDSAVYLCASSLPVGELNSPLHFGNGTRLTVT.

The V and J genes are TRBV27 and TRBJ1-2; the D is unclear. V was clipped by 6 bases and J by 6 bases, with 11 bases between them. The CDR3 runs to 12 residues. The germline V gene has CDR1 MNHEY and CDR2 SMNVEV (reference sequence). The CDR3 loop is CASSPRGDGYTF. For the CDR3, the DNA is TGTGCCAGCAGCCCCCGCGGGGATGGCTACACCTTC.

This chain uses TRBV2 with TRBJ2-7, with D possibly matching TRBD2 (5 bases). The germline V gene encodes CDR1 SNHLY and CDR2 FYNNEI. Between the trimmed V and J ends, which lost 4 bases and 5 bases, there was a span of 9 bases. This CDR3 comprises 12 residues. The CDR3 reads CASSGQEDEQYF. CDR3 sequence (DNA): TGTGCCAGCAGTGGGCAGGAGGACGAGCAGTACTTC.

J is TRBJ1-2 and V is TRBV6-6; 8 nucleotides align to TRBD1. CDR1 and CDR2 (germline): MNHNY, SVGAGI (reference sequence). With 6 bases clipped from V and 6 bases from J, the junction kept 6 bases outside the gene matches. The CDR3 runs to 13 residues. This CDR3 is CASSAPGGNGYTF. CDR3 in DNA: TGTGCCAGCAGCGCTCCAGGGGGCAATGGCTACACCTTC.

The CDR3 here is CASIRGLAGPNEQFF. CDR3 sequence (DNA): TGTGCCAGCATCCGGGGACTAGCGGGCCCCAATGAGCAGTTCTTC. The rearrangement uses TRBV11-2 and TRBJ2-1; 12 bases are shared with TRBD2. Germline loops: CDR1 SGHAT, CDR2 FQNNGV. The CDR3 spans 15 residues. V was pared by 7 bases and J by 6 bases, with 7 bases of the junction left unmatched. Supplemented by reference TRBV11-2 and TRBJ2-1, the full variable domain reads EAGVAQSPRYKIIEKRQSVAFWCNPISGHATLYWYQQILGQGPKLLIQFQNNGVVDDSQLPKDRFSAERLKGVDSTLKIQPAKLEDSAVYLCASIRGLAGPNEQFFGPGTRLTVL.

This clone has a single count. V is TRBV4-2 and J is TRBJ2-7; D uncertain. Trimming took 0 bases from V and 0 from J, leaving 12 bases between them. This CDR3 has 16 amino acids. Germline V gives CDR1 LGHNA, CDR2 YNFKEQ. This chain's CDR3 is CASSQELPASSYEQYF. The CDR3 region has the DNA TGTGCCAGCAGCCAAGAGCTGCCAGCCTCCTCCTACGAGCAGTACTTC.

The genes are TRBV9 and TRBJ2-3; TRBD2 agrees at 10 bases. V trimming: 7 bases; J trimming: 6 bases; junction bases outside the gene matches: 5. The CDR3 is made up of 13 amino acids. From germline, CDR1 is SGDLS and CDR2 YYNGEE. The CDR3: CASSVSGRDTQYF. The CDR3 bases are TGTGCCAGCTCGGTTAGCGGGAGGGATACGCAGTATTTT.

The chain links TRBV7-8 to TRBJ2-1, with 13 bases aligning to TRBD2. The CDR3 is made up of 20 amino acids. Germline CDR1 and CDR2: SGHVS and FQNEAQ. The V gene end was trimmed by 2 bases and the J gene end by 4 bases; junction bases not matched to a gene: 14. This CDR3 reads CASSLLRTGTSGTIYNEQFF. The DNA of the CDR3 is TGTGCCAGCAGCTTATTGAGAACCGGGACTAGCGGGACTATTTACAATGAGCAGTTCTTC.

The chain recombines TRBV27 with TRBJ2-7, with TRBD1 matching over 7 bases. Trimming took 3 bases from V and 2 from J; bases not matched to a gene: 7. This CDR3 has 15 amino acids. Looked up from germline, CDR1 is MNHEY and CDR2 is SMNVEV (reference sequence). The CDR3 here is CASSLRGPLPYEQYF. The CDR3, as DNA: TGTGCCAGCAGTTTGAGGGGGCCGCTTCCCTACGAGCAGTACTTC.

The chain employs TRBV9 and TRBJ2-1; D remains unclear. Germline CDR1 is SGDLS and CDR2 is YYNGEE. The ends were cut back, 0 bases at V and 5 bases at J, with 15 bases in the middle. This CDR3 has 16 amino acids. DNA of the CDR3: TGTGCCAGCAGCGTAGATGGCTCCTTTACCCACAATGAGCAGTTCTTC. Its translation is CASSVDGSFTHNEQFF.

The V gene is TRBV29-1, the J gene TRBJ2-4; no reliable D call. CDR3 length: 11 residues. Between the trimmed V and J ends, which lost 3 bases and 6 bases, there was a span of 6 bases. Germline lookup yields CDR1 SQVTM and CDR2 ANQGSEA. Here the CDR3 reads CSVELGNIQYF. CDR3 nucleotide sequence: TGCAGCGTTGAGTTAGGAAACATTCAGTACTTC.

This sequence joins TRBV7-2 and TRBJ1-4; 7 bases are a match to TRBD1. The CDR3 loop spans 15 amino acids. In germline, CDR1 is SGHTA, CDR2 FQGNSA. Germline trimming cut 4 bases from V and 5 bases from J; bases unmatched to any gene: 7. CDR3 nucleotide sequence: TGTGCCAGCAGCTGGAGCGACAGGGAGAATGAAAAACTGTTTTTT. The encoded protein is CASSWSDRENEKLFF.

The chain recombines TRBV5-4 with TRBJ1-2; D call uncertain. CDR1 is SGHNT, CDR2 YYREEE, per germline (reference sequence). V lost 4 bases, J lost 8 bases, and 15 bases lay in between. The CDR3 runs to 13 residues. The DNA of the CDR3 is TGTGCCAGCAGCCTTGCAGGCGCTGTCGGCTACACCTTC. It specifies CASSLAGAVGYTF.

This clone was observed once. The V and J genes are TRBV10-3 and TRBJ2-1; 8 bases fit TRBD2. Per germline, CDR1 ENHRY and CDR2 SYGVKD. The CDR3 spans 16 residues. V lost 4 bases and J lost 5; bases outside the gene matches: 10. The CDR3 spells CAISGALAGTNNEQFF. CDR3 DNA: TGTGCCATCAGTGGAGCTCTAGCGGGTACTAACAATGAGCAGTTCTTC.

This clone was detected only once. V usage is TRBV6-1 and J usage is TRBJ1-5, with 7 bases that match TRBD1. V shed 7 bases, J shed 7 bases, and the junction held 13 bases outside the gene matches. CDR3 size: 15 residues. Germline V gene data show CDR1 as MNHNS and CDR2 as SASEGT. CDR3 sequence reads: CASKPLTGPNQPQHF. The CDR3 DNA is TGTGCCAGCAAACCCTTGACAGGGCCCAACCAGCCCCAGCATTTT.

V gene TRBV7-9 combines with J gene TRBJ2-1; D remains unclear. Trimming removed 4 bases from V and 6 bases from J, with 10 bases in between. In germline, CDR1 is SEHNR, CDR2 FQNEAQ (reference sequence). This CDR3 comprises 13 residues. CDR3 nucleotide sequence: TGTGCCAGCAGCTCCCCCATGGGCAATGAGCAGTTCTTC. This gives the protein CASSSPMGNEQFF.

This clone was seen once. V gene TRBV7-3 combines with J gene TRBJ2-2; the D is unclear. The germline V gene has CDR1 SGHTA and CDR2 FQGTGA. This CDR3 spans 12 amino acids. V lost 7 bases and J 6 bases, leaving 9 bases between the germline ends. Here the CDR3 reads CASTIGPGELFF. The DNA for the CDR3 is TGTGCCAGCACCATCGGACCCGGGGAGCTGTTTTTT.

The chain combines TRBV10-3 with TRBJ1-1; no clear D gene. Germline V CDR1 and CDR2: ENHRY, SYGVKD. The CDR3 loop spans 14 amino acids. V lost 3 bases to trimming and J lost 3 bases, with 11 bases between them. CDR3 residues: CAISDGGEYTEAFF. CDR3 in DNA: TGTGCCATCAGTGATGGTGGGGAATACACTGAAGCTTTCTTT.

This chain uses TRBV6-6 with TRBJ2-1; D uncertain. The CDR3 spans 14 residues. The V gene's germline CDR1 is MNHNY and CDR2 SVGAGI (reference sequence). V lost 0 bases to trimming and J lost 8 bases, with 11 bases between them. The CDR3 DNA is TGTGCCAGCAGTTACTCGGTCCCCCCCGATGAGCAGTTCTTC. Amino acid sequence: CASSYSVPPDEQFF.

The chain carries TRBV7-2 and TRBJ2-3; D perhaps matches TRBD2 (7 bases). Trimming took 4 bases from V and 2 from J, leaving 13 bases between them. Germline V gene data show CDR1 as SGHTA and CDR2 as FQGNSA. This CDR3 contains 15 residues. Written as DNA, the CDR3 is TGTGCCAGCAGCTGGGGGGGGCTGGCCACAGATACGCAGTATTTT. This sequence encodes CASSWGGLATDTQYF.

The CDR3, as DNA: TGTGCCAGCAGTATCGGGGCTCGTGGCTACACCTTC. Translated: CASSIGARGYTF. J is TRBJ1-2 and V is TRBV25-1, with TRBD1 as a possible D gene (5 bases). The germline V and J ends were trimmed by 5 bases and 7 bases, with 11 bases remaining between them. CDR1 and CDR2 (germline): MGHDK, SYGVNS. The CDR3 is 12 residues long.